The 20 T cell receptor beta chains below were found in one sample sequenced in a study of T cells after yellow fever vaccination. One entry per CDR3 protein, called by TCRdb with MiXCR from the 5' RACE reads. The sample has around 350,000 distinct CDR3 sequences, 11% seen once; the top ten hold around 19%. The source material was PBMCs, sampled on the day of the first yellow fever vaccination. The receptors here all came from a man between 18 and 35 years old who received the YFV17D yellow fever vaccine.

The rearrangement links TRBV7-2 to TRBJ1-2, with D unclear. Germline-derived CDR1 and CDR2 are SGHTA and FQGNSA. The CDR3 consists of 13 residues. V lost 8 bases, J lost 4 bases, and 14 bases lay in between. The CDR3, as DNA: TGTGCCAGCGGACCAGAAAGTAGCTATGGCTACACCTTC. This translates into CASGPESSYGYTF.

The chain has TRBV6-2 or TRBV6-3 and TRBJ1-6; D unresolved. V lost 0 bases to trimming and J lost 9 bases, with 6 bases between them. The CDR3 is 13 amino acids. Germline V gene data show CDR1 as MNHEY and CDR2 as SVGEGT. CDR3 in amino acids: CASSYSEGSPLHF. The DNA of the CDR3 is TGTGCCAGCAGTTACTCCGAGGGTTCACCCCTCCACTTT.

In its sample, this clonotype was seen a few times. The V call is TRBV12-3 or TRBV12-4, the J call TRBJ2-3, with 7 bases lining up with TRBD1. The junction had 9 bases not matched to a gene; V was cut back by 5 bases and J by 4 bases. This CDR3 is built from 15 residues. The CDR3 protein is CASSPRQGRADTQYF. The CDR3 bases are TGTGCCAGCAGTCCACGACAGGGTCGCGCAGATACGCAGTATTTT.

The sample holds a few counts of this clonotype. The germline gene is not matched at one end of the junction; a read error may be the cause. This chain connects TRBV27 to TRBJ2-7; TRBD2 might be the D (7 bases). The V gene's germline CDR1 is MNHEY and CDR2 SMNVEV (reference sequence). There are 12 residues in the CDR3. CDR3 DNA: TGTGCCAGCACTTGGGGGGGGGCCCCTTTTGTCTTC. It encodes CASTWGGAPFVF.

The chain employs TRBV3-1 and TRBJ2-3; 7 positions match TRBD2. This CDR3 is 16 amino acids long. Looked up from germline, CDR1 is LGHDT and CDR2 is YNNKEL (reference sequence). With 0 bases clipped from V and 2 bases from J, the junction kept 5 bases outside the gene matches. The CDR3 region is CASSQDSRGYTDTQYF. CDR3 nucleotides: TGTGCCAGCAGCCAAGATTCGCGGGGGTACACAGATACGCAGTATTTT.

The chain employs TRBV7-9 and TRBJ2-3; 12 bases agree with TRBD2. This CDR3 is 15 amino acids long. Germline V gene sequence: CDR1 SEHNR, CDR2 FQNEAQ (reference sequence). V dropped 4 bases and J dropped 5; count of bases not matched to a gene: 4. The CDR3 protein is CASSSGLAGLDTQYF. The CDR3 DNA sequence: TGTGCCAGCAGCTCAGGACTAGCGGGGTTAGATACGCAGTATTTT. The complete variable domain, with remaining parts taken from reference TRBV7-9 and TRBJ2-3, reads DTGVSQNPRHKITKRGQNVTFRCDPISEHNRLYWYRQTLGQGPEFLTYFQNEAQLEKSRLLSDRFSAERPKGSFSTLEIQRTEQGDSAMYLCASSSGLAGLDTQYFGPGTRLTVL.

The chain recombines TRBV5-1 with TRBJ2-3; D remains ambiguous. The CDR3 consists of 15 residues. Germline-derived CDR1 and CDR2 are SGHRS and YFSETQ. V gave up 0 bases and J gave up 2 bases, with 10 bases separating them. The DNA of the CDR3 is TGCGCCAGCAGCTTGGCCGGGCAGGACACAGATACGCAGTATTTT. It specifies CASSLAGQDTDTQYF.

This clonotype was detected many times. The chain uses TRBV5-6 and TRBJ2-7; no clear D gene. The V end was cut by 0 bases, the J end by 3 bases, with 10 bases between. Germline V lookup: CDR1 SGHDT, CDR2 YYEEEE. The CDR3 runs to 14 residues. CDR3 in amino acids: CASSLGWGSYEQYF. The DNA of the CDR3 is TGTGCCAGCAGCTTGGGCTGGGGTAGCTACGAGCAGTACTTC.

The chain carries TRBV20-1 and TRBJ1-5; D unresolved. CDR1 and CDR2 from the germline V gene are DFQATT and SNEGSKA (reference sequence). The CDR3 has 13 amino acids. Trimming left V 2 bases short and J 6 bases short, with 11 bases between. CDR3 amino acids: CSARSGEGQPQHF. CDR3 bases: TGCAGTGCTAGATCCGGAGAAGGTCAGCCCCAGCATTTT.

This clonotype was seen many times. The rearrangement joins TRBV12-3 or TRBV12-4 to TRBJ2-5, with a weak D call TRBD1 (5 bases). The V and J ends lost 6 bases and 3 bases respectively, with 11 bases between them. CDR3 length: 13 residues. CDR3 bases: TGTGCCAGCAGCATGACAGCAAAAGAGACCCAGTACTTC. It codes for CASSMTAKETQYF.

The rearrangement joins TRBV6-1 to TRBJ1-1; tentatively, D is TRBD1 (5 bases). This CDR3 is built from 12 residues. V was trimmed by 5 bases and J by 11 bases, leaving 15 bases between them. Germline lookup yields CDR1 MNHNS and CDR2 SASEGT. The CDR3 bases are TGTGCCAGCAGTACCCGGCCAGGGATGGCTTTCTTT. Amino acid sequence: CASSTRPGMAFF.

The genes are TRBV21-1 and TRBJ1-6; the table's D call TRBD1 went unverified against the DNA. TRBV21-1 is a known pseudogene. The CDR3 spans 15 residues. In nucleotides, the CDR3 is TGTGCCAGCAGCATCCGGGACAGCGCCAATTCACCCCTCCACTTT. It is translated as CASSIRDSANSPLHF.

The chain joins TRBV7-9 to TRBJ1-4; D remains unclear. Germline CDR1 and CDR2: SEHNR and FQNEAQ (reference sequence). This CDR3 is built from 15 residues. Trimming took 1 base from V and 3 from J, leaving 9 bases between them. The CDR3 DNA is TGTGCCAGCAGCTTAGGCCGCTGGGCTAATGAAAAACTGTTTTTT. Encoded protein: CASSLGRWANEKLFF.

This clonotype has just a few counts. The chain employs TRBV5-1 and TRBJ2-5; 9 nucleotides line up with TRBD2. Trimming cost V 5 bases and J 0 bases; bases outside gene matches: 11. The CDR3 sequence is 17 residues long. The V gene's germline CDR1 is SGHRS and CDR2 YFSETQ. CDR3 residues: CASSPGTSSGYQETQYF. The CDR3 coding sequence is TGCGCCAGCAGTCCCGGGACTAGCTCCGGGTACCAAGAGACCCAGTACTTC.

This clonotype was seen a handful of times. The chain joins TRBV18 to TRBJ2-7, with D maybe TRBD1 (6 bases). Germline CDR1 KGHSH, CDR2 LQKENI. CDR3 length: 15 residues. Trimming left V 6 bases short and J 4 bases short, with 19 bases between. The CDR3 sequence is CASSPTGTPTYEQYF. The CDR3 nucleotides are TGTGCCAGCTCGCCGACCGGGACACCGACTTACGAGCAGTACTTC.

The V call is TRBV7-2, the J call TRBJ1-1; D perhaps matches TRBD1 (6 bases). Germline V lookup: CDR1 SGHTA, CDR2 FQGNSA. V lost 5 bases and J lost 1, with 17 bases in between. This CDR3 has 16 residues. CDR3 loop: CASSAGQPRWNTEAFF. CDR3 nucleotide sequence: TGTGCCAGCAGCGCTGGACAGCCCCGATGGAACACTGAAGCTTTCTTT.

The CDR3 DNA reads as TGTGCCAGCAGCCCCTCCCCAGGAGGCTATGGCTACACCTTC. Protein sequence: CASSPSPGGYGYTF. This rearrangement joins TRBV7-6 to TRBJ1-2; unclear D gene. Trimming removed 5 bases from V and 4 bases from J, with 14 bases in between. The CDR3 has 14 amino acids. Germline loops: CDR1 SGHVS, CDR2 FNYEAQ. Full variable domain (rest looked up from reference TRBV7-6 and TRBJ1-2): GAGVSQSPRYKVTKRGQDVALRCDPISGHVSLYWYRQALGQGPEFLTYFNYEAQQDKSGLPNDRFSAERPEGSISTLTIQRTEQRDSAMYRCASSPSPGGYGYTFGSGTRLTVV.

This rearrangement joins TRBV24-1 to TRBJ2-3, with 10 bases fitting TRBD2. V gave up 5 bases and J gave up 5 bases; unmatched junction bases: 6. CDR1 is KGHDR, CDR2 SFDVKD, per germline. The CDR3 length is 15 residues. The CDR3 region is CATSVHPSGGDTQYF. Here the CDR3 DNA reads TGTGCCACCAGTGTACATCCTAGCGGGGGAGATACGCAGTATTTT.

In this sample, this clonotype turned up a few times. The rearrangement links TRBV24-1 to TRBJ2-2, with D possibly being TRBD1 (6 bases). The ends were cut back, 3 bases at V and 6 bases at J, with 16 bases in the middle. The length of the CDR3 is 16 residues. In germline, CDR1 is KGHDR, CDR2 SFDVKD. CDR3 loop: CATSDRQDVGPGELFF. The CDR3 DNA sequence: TGTGCCACCAGTGATCGACAGGACGTGGGACCCGGGGAGCTGTTTTTT.

In its sample, this clonotype was seen a few times. The chain combines TRBV6-6 with TRBJ2-7, with 8 positions matching TRBD2. The CDR3 extends over 13 amino acids. CDR1 is MNHNY and CDR2 is SVGAGI in the germline V gene (reference sequence). J was trimmed by 6 bases and V by 2 bases; bases with no gene match: 3. The CDR3 DNA is TGTGCCAGCAGTTACGAAGCGGGGGCCGAGCAGTACGTC. Amino acids: CASSYEAGAEQYV.